Shown below are 31 T cell receptor beta chains from a single sample sequenced in a study of blood T cell repertoires in COVID-19. The protocol was immunoSEQ multiplex PCR, while the TCRdb copy is restricted to in-frame clones and leaves out a portion. Among approximately 190,000 clones, 80% to 85% were seen once, and the ten largest hold about 6%. Sequencing input: peripheral blood. The receptors were sampled from a middle-aged woman with acute or convalescent COVID-19.

This chain connects TRBV9 to TRBJ1-2; 11 bases line up with TRBD1. The CDR3 has 17 amino acids. Per the germline V gene, CDR1 is SGDLS and CDR2 is YYNGEE. The V segment lost 4 bases and the J segment 6 bases; nucleotides outside the gene matches: 14. Here the CDR3 DNA reads TGTGCCAGCAGCCAAAGACCGGGACAGGGGGGACGTCATGGCTACACCTTC. It translates to CASSQRPGQGGRHGYTF.

The chain uses TRBV30 and TRBJ2-7, with a tentative D call TRBD1 (6 bases). Trimming stripped 5 bases from V and 4 bases from J, with 9 bases between. The CDR3 totals 11 residues. The germline V gene has CDR1 GTSNPN and CDR2 SVGIG (reference sequence). The CDR3 DNA reads TGTGCCTGGGCTAGGGGGTACGAGCAGTACTTC. It encodes CAWARGYEQYF.

This clone was found once. The chain links TRBV27 to TRBJ1-1, with D tentatively TRBD1 (5 bases). CDR3 size: 15 residues. V lost 2 bases to trimming and J lost 2 bases, with 12 bases between them. Germline V gene data show CDR1 as MNHEY and CDR2 as SMNVEV (reference sequence). CDR3 DNA sequence: TGTGCCAGCAGTTTAGCAGGTTGGGGCAACACTGAAGCTTTCTTT. Residues: CASSLAGWGNTEAFF.

The DNA for the CDR3 is TGTGCCAGCAGTGAAAGGAGACAGGGGCATGGCTACACCTTC. Its protein is CASSERRQGHGYTF. The chain carries TRBV6-1 and TRBJ1-2, with TRBD1 matching 8 bases. The CDR3 loop spans 14 amino acids. After removal of 2 bases from V and 6 bases from J, the junction contained 5 bases not matched to a gene. From germline, CDR1 is MNHNS and CDR2 SASEGT.

The rearrangement joins TRBV3-1 (or the pseudogene TRBV3-2) to TRBJ1-2; D is ambiguous. Germline CDR1 reads LGHDT; CDR2 reads YNNKEL (reference sequence). CDR3 length: 14 amino acids. With 4 bases removed from V and 2 bases from J, the gap between germline ends came to 11 bases. Here the CDR3 reads CASSPQRVNYGYTF. In nucleotides, the CDR3 is TGTGCCAGCAGCCCCCAACGGGTAAACTATGGCTACACCTTC.

The chain is built from TRBV12-3 or TRBV12-4 and TRBJ1-1, with D possibly being TRBD1 (5 bases). V was pared by 6 bases and J by 2 bases, with 7 bases between. This CDR3 has 12 amino acids. The CDR3 sequence is CASSQGNTEAFF. CDR3 nucleotide sequence: TGTGCCAGCAGCCAGGGAAACACTGAAGCTTTCTTT.

The chain recombines TRBV27 with TRBJ2-7; D unresolved. Trimming stripped 6 bases from V and 2 bases from J, with 5 bases between. The CDR3 runs to 11 residues. CDR1 is MNHEY and CDR2 is SMNVEV in the germline V gene (reference sequence). As DNA, the CDR3 is TGTGCCAGCAGGGGCACCTACGAGCAGTACTTC. Translation: CASRGTYEQYF.

The rearrangement uses TRBV4-2 and TRBJ1-6; 8 bases are a match to TRBD1. V trimming: 4 bases; J trimming: 7 bases; junction bases outside the gene matches: 6. Germline V gives CDR1 LGHNA, CDR2 YNFKEQ. The CDR3 is 15 amino acids. CDR3 coding DNA: TGTGCCAGCAGCCTACCGGGACAGGACAATTCACCCCTCCACTTT. As protein: CASSLPGQDNSPLHF.

A single count supports this clone. The sample has other DNA sequences that encode this CDR3 too. The chain combines TRBV30 with TRBJ2-7, with D uncertain. Germline V gives CDR1 GTSNPN, CDR2 SVGIG (reference sequence). V lost 0 bases to trimming and J lost 3 bases, with 6 bases between them. CDR3 length: 12 amino acids. This chain's CDR3 is CAWSVLGYEQYF. As DNA, the CDR3 is TGTGCCTGGAGTGTACTTGGCTACGAGCAGTACTTC.

This clone was observed a single time. V is TRBV28 and J is TRBJ2-6; D unclear. V dropped 3 bases and J dropped 4 bases, with 4 bases sitting between them. The CDR3 is made up of 13 amino acids. Per germline, CDR1 MDHEN and CDR2 SYDVKM. CDR3 coding DNA: TGTGCCAGCAGTTTCGCGGGGGCCAACGTCCTGACTTTC. Its protein product is CASSFAGANVLTF.

The chain employs TRBV28 and TRBJ1-1, with 9 bases lining up with TRBD1. V was clipped by 5 bases and J by 5 bases; unmatched bases: 9. This CDR3 spans 15 amino acids. Germline-derived CDR1 and CDR2 are MDHEN and SYDVKM. The CDR3 DNA sequence: TGTGCCAGCAGTACTAAGACAGGGGGGAGGACTGAAGCTTTCTTT. It is translated as CASSTKTGGRTEAFF.

V and J are TRBV7-2 and TRBJ2-7; 10 bases fit TRBD1. The CDR3 contains 13 residues. J gave up 3 bases and V 6 bases, and 2 bases lay outside the gene matches. CDR1 and CDR2 from the germline V gene are SGHTA and FQGNSA. CDR3 in DNA: TGTGCCAGCAGACGGACAGGGGGCTACGAGCAGTACTTC. Translated: CASRRTGGYEQYF.

The chain uses TRBV7-9 and TRBJ1-2; TRBD1 might be the D (6 bases). Trimming removed 5 bases from V and 4 bases from J, with 20 bases in between. The germline V gene encodes CDR1 SEHNR and CDR2 FQNEAQ (reference sequence). The CDR3 has 16 residues. The CDR3 protein is CASSPTGGGTGYGYTF. The CDR3 nucleotides read TGTGCCAGCAGCCCGACGGGGGGGGGCACGGGCTATGGCTACACCTTC.

The V gene is TRBV30, the J gene TRBJ2-2; D possibly corresponds to TRBD2 (5 bases). This CDR3 is 13 amino acids long. The germline V gene encodes CDR1 GTSNPN and CDR2 SVGIG (reference sequence). Deletions cut 2 bases from V and 7 bases from J, with 11 bases between. CDR3 coding DNA: TGTGCCTGGAGTCCCACCGGAGGCGGGGAGCTGTTTTTT. It is translated as CAWSPTGGGELFF.

The rearrangement uses TRBV18 and TRBJ1-1, with a weak D call TRBD1 (6 bases). V was pared by 6 bases and J by 0 bases, with 11 bases between. CDR3 length: 14 residues. Germline CDR1 and CDR2: KGHSH and LQKENI. The CDR3 spells CASSLDRLNTEAFF. CDR3 nucleotides: TGTGCCAGCTCTCTAGACAGGTTGAACACTGAAGCTTTCTTT.

The gene calls are TRBV4-2 and TRBJ1-5, with D possibly being TRBD1 (6 bases). Germline CDR1 is LGHNA and CDR2 is YNFKEQ. Between the trimmed V and J ends, which lost 0 bases and 3 bases, there was a span of 9 bases. The CDR3 spans 15 residues. The CDR3 nucleotides read TGTGCCAGCAGCCAAGACGGACAGAACAATCAGCCCCAGCATTTT. Translation: CASSQDGQNNQPQHF.

The V call is TRBV5-1, the J call TRBJ2-1; maybe TRBD1 (6 bases). The length of the CDR3 is 16 residues. Per germline, CDR1 SGHRS and CDR2 YFSETQ. V was trimmed by 3 bases and J by 2 bases, leaving 15 bases between them. CDR3 DNA sequence: TGCGCCAGCAGCTGGGGGCGACTAAGGGCCTACAATGAGCAGTTCTTC. Amino acid sequence: CASSWGRLRAYNEQFF.

The chain combines TRBV7-2 with TRBJ2-1; 10 bases align to TRBD2. Trimming removed 4 bases from V and 3 bases from J; junction bases left unmatched: 6. This CDR3 has 16 amino acids. Germline V gene sequence: CDR1 SGHTA, CDR2 FQGNSA. The CDR3 reads CASSYIAGGRYNEQFF. For the CDR3, the DNA is TGTGCCAGCAGCTACATAGCGGGGGGTCGCTACAATGAGCAGTTCTTC.

The chain has TRBV5-1 and TRBJ2-5; D is ambiguous. Trimming cost V 4 bases and J 4 bases, with 8 bases left between them. The CDR3 spans 12 residues. Germline loops: CDR1 SGHRS, CDR2 YFSETQ. The CDR3 coding sequence is TGCGCCAGCAGCGGTAACGGAGAGACCCAGTACTTC. Protein product: CASSGNGETQYF.

The chain is built from TRBV23-1 and TRBJ2-3, with 12 bases identical to TRBD2. Being an ORF, TRBV23-1 has a function that is uncertain. With V trimmed by 1 base and J by 2 bases, 10 bases remained unmatched. CDR3 length: 19 residues. The CDR3 sequence is CASSQFGLAGGHATDTQYF. The CDR3 DNA reads TGCGCCAGCAGTCAATTCGGGCTAGCGGGAGGGCATGCCACAGATACGCAGTATTTT.

The chain carries TRBV15 and TRBJ2-4; D gene unclear. Germline CDR1 is LNHNV and CDR2 is YYDKDF (reference sequence). Trimming shortened V by 0 bases and J by 1 base, and 10 bases separated the two germline ends. This CDR3 contains 16 residues. The CDR3 loop reads CATSREIGRAKNIQYF. DNA for the CDR3: TGTGCCACCAGCAGAGAGATTGGCAGGGCCAAAAACATTCAGTACTTC.

This chain uses TRBV5-4 with TRBJ2-5; the match to TRBD1 covers 9 bases. The length of the CDR3 is 15 residues. CDR1 is SGHNT and CDR2 is YYREEE in the germline V gene (reference sequence). V gave up 3 bases and J gave up 3 bases; unmatched junction bases: 6. The CDR3 spells CASSWAGQGKETQYF. Written as DNA, the CDR3 is TGTGCCAGCAGCTGGGCGGGACAGGGTAAAGAGACCCAGTACTTC.

The chain combines TRBV28 with TRBJ2-7, with 7 bases matching TRBD2. The V gene's germline CDR1 is MDHEN and CDR2 SYDVKM. This CDR3 has 14 amino acids. Germline trimming cut 6 bases from V and 6 bases from J; bases unmatched to any gene: 11. The CDR3 DNA reads TGTGCCAGCAGGGGGGGGATAGCCAGGGCCGAGCAGTACTTC. Translation: CASRGGIARAEQYF.

The chain has TRBV19 and TRBJ1-1, with D possibly matching TRBD1 (6 bases). The length of the CDR3 is 14 residues. Trimming took 9 bases from V and 1 from J, leaving 15 bases between them. CDR1 LNHDA and CDR2 SQIVND come from the germline V gene (reference sequence). The CDR3 sequence is CASGWQGTNTEAFF. CDR3 in DNA: TGTGCCAGCGGATGGCAGGGGACGAACACTGAAGCTTTCTTT.

CDR3 coding DNA: TGTGCCAGCAGTGTATCCGGACTAGCGGGGTACACCGGGGAGCTGTTTTTT. This codes for CASSVSGLAGYTGELFF. V gene TRBV6-1 combines with J gene TRBJ2-2, with 12 bases matching TRBD2. The CDR3 totals 17 residues. Germline CDR1 reads MNHNS; CDR2 reads SASEGT. The V segment lost 4 bases and the J segment 3 bases; nucleotides outside the gene matches: 6.

The chain couples TRBV24-1 to TRBJ1-2; D is possibly TRBD1 (6 bases). The CDR3 extends over 14 amino acids. The ends were cut back, 4 bases at V and 5 bases at J, with 13 bases in the middle. Per germline, CDR1 KGHDR and CDR2 SFDVKD. The CDR3 is CATSDPQGHYGYTF. CDR3 DNA sequence: TGTGCCACCAGTGACCCCCAGGGGCATTATGGCTACACCTTC.

J is TRBJ2-3 and V is TRBV28; 9 bases fit TRBD2. CDR1 and CDR2 from the germline V gene are MDHEN and SYDVKM. This CDR3 is built from 20 residues. The trim removed 5 bases at V and 4 bases at J, leaving 22 bases unmatched. The CDR3 DNA reads TGTGCCAGCAGTACCCAGCTCTTTGCGGGGGGGCTGGTCAGGGCAGATACGCAGTATTTT. Amino acid sequence: CASSTQLFAGGLVRADTQYF.

V gene TRBV2 combines with J gene TRBJ2-4, with 8 bases lining up with TRBD1. The CDR3 length is 13 residues. Looked up from germline, CDR1 is SNHLY and CDR2 is FYNNEI. Trimming took 7 bases from V and 8 from J; bases not matched to a gene: 7. The CDR3, as DNA: TGTGCCAGCACCAGTACGACAGGGGACATTCAGTACTTC. Translation gives CASTSTTGDIQYF. The variable domain in full, with the rest retrieved from reference TRBV2 and TRBJ2-4, is EPEVTQTPSHQVTQMGQEVILRCVPISNHLYFYWYRQILGQKVEFLVSFYNNEISEKSEIFDDQFSVERPDGSNFTLKIRSTKLEDSAMYFCASTSTTGDIQYFGAGTRLSVL.

DNA for the CDR3: TGTGCCATCCAAGCGGGGGCGACCACAGATACGCAGTATTTT. Translating gives CAIQAGATTDTQYF. The V gene is TRBV10-3, the J gene TRBJ2-3; 8 bases line up with TRBD2. The CDR3 has 14 residues. J was trimmed by 2 bases and V by 8 bases; bases with no gene match: 6. Germline CDR1 ENHRY, CDR2 SYGVKD.

V gene TRBV19 combines with J gene TRBJ2-4; tentatively, D is TRBD1 (5 bases). V was cut by 0 bases and J by 1 base, with 10 bases left in between. The V gene's germline CDR1 is LNHDA and CDR2 SQIVND (reference sequence). This CDR3 comprises 16 residues. This chain's CDR3 is CASSIDSRDAKNIQYF. The DNA for the CDR3 is TGTGCCAGTAGTATAGATTCCAGGGATGCCAAAAACATTCAGTACTTC.

V and J are TRBV27 and TRBJ2-5; D is possibly TRBD1 (5 bases). V was pared by 0 bases and J by 5 bases, with 10 bases between. Germline V CDR1 and CDR2: MNHEY, SMNVEV (reference sequence). The CDR3 spans 14 residues. This CDR3 reads CASSLSPRAETQYF. CDR3 in DNA: TGTGCCAGCAGTTTATCCCCCAGGGCCGAGACCCAGTACTTC.